This TCR beta chain appears in the sequencing data of a study of T cells in Graves' hyperthyroidism and ophthalmopathy (dated by TCRdb to about 2019). In the study overall: Peripheral blood samples were taken at initial diagnosis, before any treatment was given. The paper reports TCR Vbeta CDR3 sequencing of roughly 140 peripheral blood samples: some 41 ophthalmopathy, approximately 74 hyperthyroidism and about 17 progressor patients. Thyroid tissue and blood T-cell repertoires from over 5 Graves' hyperthyroidism patients were also compared in the study. The roughly 100 discovery patients were randomly divided into training and test sets at a 7:3 ratio. Once sampling was done, hyperthyroidism patients were given methimazole at a starting dose of 30 mg daily, whereas ophthalmopathy patients were given high-dose intravenous methylprednisolone. TCR V-J signatures able to tell the groups apart were searched for in a discovery cohort of some 97 patients, of whom under 45 had Graves' ophthalmopathy and around 57 had stable Graves' hyperthyroidism. Prospective prediction of ophthalmopathy was tested in an independent validation cohort consisting of about 20 hyperthyroidism patients and around 17 patients who later progressed to ophthalmopathy. General conclusions and limits of the study: In validation, the model predicted progression to ophthalmopathy with approximately 69% sensitivity and approximately 78% specificity, a median of about 6 months before onset. Sample size was not statistically predetermined, and investigators were not blinded to group allocation. Most expanded thyroid clonotypes (frequency above 0.001) were also detected in blood, suggesting blood repertoires may reflect thyroid immune responses. A model built on a 13 V-J signature distinguished ophthalmopathy from stable hyperthyroidism, reaching roughly 88% sensitivity and about 81% specificity in cross-validation and 80%/75% in testing.

The TCR beta CDR3 regions were amplified from the RNA transcripts. The TCR CDR3 was subjected to a first round of RT-PCR using the HTBI primer set and the Qiagen OneStep RT-PCR kit. Libraries were constructed in a second round of multiplex PCR, after which size selection and purification were carried out. Sequencing of the libraries was done on an Illumina HiSeq2000 using paired-end 100 bp reads. Per the source publication's procedure: SOAPnuke was used to process the raw data, with reads discarded if the reads contained adapters or uncalled bases, had a mean Phred below 15, or lacked an exact constant-primer or identifier match. COPE v1.2.5 was used to merge high-quality paired reads, and clonotypes were defined as unique nucleotide sequences. Clonotypes were aligned to IMGT TRBV, TRBD and TRBJ reference segments using MiTCR v1.1. The analysis was restricted to V-J combinations with a frequency above 0.0001, which together covered 99.2% of the repertoires. The TCS score was defined as the ratio of F50 (clonal expansion) to E x V (chaos), calculated using BLOSUM62-based TCRdist between CDR3 peptides within each V-J. Welch's t-statistics and random forest reduced approximately 520 V-J features to 10 to 15, which were used in a naive Bayes classifier (R e1071). The raw public data were reprocessed by TCRdb itself: fastp quality trimming at Q25, MiXCR clonotype calling, in-frame beta chains only. CDR3 protein sequences are deduplicated, and each keeps its most common genes and DNA. In this record, the V and J calls reflect TCRdb's handling and not the investigators' own analysis. The sample includes approximately 520,000 distinct CDR3 sequences, with approximately 25% observed a single time. Jointly, the top ten make up approximately 11% of the sample.

In the ophthalmopathy patients, disease was moderately to severely active, with a Clinical Activity Score of 3 or more, a NOSPECS grade of 4 or more, and a duration of less than 3 months. Patients with uncontrolled infections, other autoimmune diseases, pregnancy or lactation were excluded. Diagnoses were based on clinical symptoms, serum thyroxine and TRAb, thyroid ultrasound and orbital computed tomography. PBMCs were separated from 8 to 10 ml of fresh peripheral blood using Ficoll-Paque density gradient centrifugation. Trizol reagent was used to extract total RNA, and RNA quality was then checked on an Agilent 2100 Bioanalyzer. This clonotype was counted ten times or more. Its antigen is still unknown. No much larger clone is present one base from it, and per-base qualities are unavailable. The CDR3 spans 16 residues, from the cysteine through the phenylalanine. The entry retains the CDR3 DNA only, 48 bases that are in frame from base 1. Per the germline V gene (reference sequence), DFQATT is the CDR1 and SNEGSKA is the CDR2. Germline trimming: 0 bases from V, 7 bases from J; junction bases outside gene matches: 13.

The sequence was collected from a woman aged 25 to 39 with Graves' ophthalmopathy. The receptor chain draws on TRBV20-1 and TRBJ1-1; 8 of the junction bases match TRBD1. The specimen sequenced was blood. The DNA sequence is as follows: TGCAGTGCTAGAGATCCAGGACAGGGTGGTGTAGGTGAAGCTTTCTTT. Its product reads: CSARDPGQGGVGEAFF.